Listed below are T cell receptor beta chains from one sample, sequenced in a study of radiotherapy plus CTLA-4 blockade in lung cancer. Sequencing was performed with immunoSEQ multiplex PCR; in TCRdb, only in-frame clones are kept and a portion is missing. Among around 110,000 clones, 75% to 90% were seen once, and the ten largest hold 5.5% to 7%. The specimen was peripheral blood, collected from a patient treated with radiotherapy plus ipilimumab. These receptors came from a human donor with non-small cell lung cancer that progressed on radiotherapy plus ipilimumab. Each CDR3 is given with its conserved first and last residue. D genes are given only for firm matches. Part of the rows lack a size; the others show once, few, many or a class for expanded clones.

>NA|TRBD1|TRBV15|TRBJ2-1
CATSRAGTGWYEQFF
TGTGCCACCAGCAGAGCCGGGACAGGGTGGTATGAGCAGTTCTTC
>NA|TRBD2|TRBV7-2|TRBJ2-1
CASSLGGTSGHNEQFF
TGTGCCAGCAGCTTAGGCGGGACTAGCGGTCACAATGAGCAGTTCTTC
>NA|NA|TRBV6-1|TRBJ2-2
CASSAGGLGTGELFF
TGTGCCAGCAGTGCCGGGGGGCTAGGCACCGGGGAGCTGTTTTTT
>few|NA|TRBV2|TRBJ2-2
CASSGKGRNTGELFF
TGTGCCAGCAGTGGGAAGGGGAGGAACACCGGGGAGCTGTTTTTT
>NA|NA|TRBV5-1|TRBJ1-1
CASSRQTLTINTEAFF
TGCGCCAGCAGCAGACAAACCTTAACGATTAACACTGAAGCTTTCTTT
>NA|NA|TRBV19|TRBJ1-5
CASMERRFSNQPQHF
TGTGCCAGTATGGAGAGGAGGTTTAGCAATCAGCCCCAGCATTTT
>NA|TRBD2|TRBV7-3|TRBJ2-7
CASSSTSVDEQYF
TGTGCCAGCAGCTCTACTAGCGTTGACGAGCAGTACTTC
>NA|NA|TRBV7-9|TRBJ2-6
CASSSTGPSGANVLTF
TGTGCCAGCAGCTCTACAGGGCCCTCTGGGGCCAACGTCCTGACTTTC
>NA|NA|TRBV27|TRBJ1-2
CASSSPMRQTPLRYGYTF
TGTGCCAGCAGTTCCCCAATGAGACAGACCCCCCTACGCTATGGCTACACCTTC
>NA|TRBD2|TRBV6-6|TRBJ2-7
CASGPLAGGYEQYF
TGTGCCAGCGGCCCATTAGCGGGAGGGTACGAGCAGTACTTC
>NA|NA|TRBV6-5|TRBJ2-7
CASSSTGTSYEQYF
TGTGCCAGCAGTTCTACGGGGACAAGCTACGAGCAGTACTTC
>NA|TRBD2|TRBV14|TRBJ2-1
CASSPGLAGVEQFF
TGTGCCAGCAGCCCTGGACTAGCGGGAGTAGAGCAGTTCTTC
>few|NA|TRBV13|TRBJ2-3
CASSLAFTDTQYF
TGTGCCAGCAGCTTAGCTTTTACGGATACGCAGTATTTT